These 5 T cell receptor beta chains were all obtained from the same sample, sequenced in a study of cytomegalovirus exposure and HLA in healthy donors. With 60 Vbeta and 13 Jbeta primers, the PCR was carried out. Data came from immunoSEQ multiplex PCR; TCRdb stores just in-frame clones and leaves some out. In the table there are more than 100,000 clones, approximately 80% of which are singletons. What was sequenced was PBMCs. These receptors all stem from a woman aged 18-29 years in good health and CMV-seronegative.

V is TRBV9 and J is TRBJ1-5; D is possibly TRBD1 (5 bases). The CDR3 has 14 residues. Germline V gives CDR1 SGDLS, CDR2 YYNGEE. The ends were cut back, 7 bases at V and 6 bases at J, with 17 bases in the middle. CDR3 sequence (DNA): TGTGCCAGCCTTAAAGGACAAGTAGGTCAGCCCCAGCATTTT. It encodes CASLKGQVGQPQHF.

The chain recombines TRBV5-4 with TRBJ1-1; the match to TRBD1 covers 7 bases. The CDR3 sequence is 14 residues long. With 3 bases clipped from V and 1 base from J, the junction kept 3 bases outside the gene matches. Germline loops: CDR1 SGHNT, CDR2 YYREEE (reference sequence). This CDR3 is CASSWDSRNTEAFF. The CDR3 DNA reads TGTGCCAGCAGCTGGGACAGCAGGAACACTGAAGCTTTCTTT.

This clone was seen more than once but under ten times. The chain joins TRBV7-9 to TRBJ1-2; possible D gene TRBD1, 5 bases. V shed 3 bases and J shed 8 bases, with 13 bases lying between them. The CDR3 contains 13 residues. Germline V gene data show CDR1 as SEHNR and CDR2 as FQNEAQ (reference sequence). CDR3 protein: CASSFQGRTGYTF. CDR3 DNA sequence: TGTGCCAGCAGCTTCCAGGGTCGGACGGGCTACACCTTC.

The rearrangement uses TRBV14 and TRBJ2-3, with 13 bases aligning to TRBD2. The germline V gene encodes CDR1 SGHDN and CDR2 FVKESK. The CDR3 extends over 16 amino acids. Trimming took 4 bases from V and 7 from J; bases not matched to a gene: 8. The CDR3 protein is CASSPGLAGVRNTQYF. The CDR3 DNA sequence: TGTGCCAGCAGCCCCGGACTAGCGGGAGTTCGGAATACGCAGTATTTT. The variable domain in full, with the rest retrieved from reference TRBV14 and TRBJ2-3, is EAGVTQFPSHSVIEKGQTVTLRCDPISGHDNLYWYRRVMGKEIKFLLHFVKESKQDESGMPNNRFLAERTGGTYSTLKVQPAELEDSGVYFCASSPGLAGVRNTQYFGPGTRLTVL.

The chain joins TRBV19 to TRBJ1-5; D is possibly TRBD1 (5 bases). CDR1 and CDR2 from the germline V gene are LNHDA and SQIVND (reference sequence). V lost 2 bases to trimming and J lost 0 bases, with 8 bases between them. There are 15 residues in the CDR3. The CDR3 sequence: CASSISRASNQPQHF. The CDR3 nucleotides read TGTGCCAGTAGTATAAGCAGGGCTAGCAATCAGCCCCAGCATTTT.